Following are 15 T cell receptor beta chains from one sample sequenced in a study of T cells in Graves' hyperthyroidism and ophthalmopathy. It was RNA transcripts that yielded the amplified TCR beta CDR3 regions. First-round RT-PCR of the TCR CDR3 relied on the HTBI primer set. TCRdb re-analysed the multiplex PCR reads in MiXCR, keeping a single row per CDR3 protein. The sample yields hundreds of thousands of distinct CDR3 sequences, around 45% seen once. The sequenced sample consisted of peripheral blood or thyroid tissue (not recorded which). The receptors come from a young woman with Graves' hyperthyroidism.

This sequence joins TRBV9 and TRBJ2-7, with 8 bases identical to TRBD2. CDR3 size: 15 residues. The V gene end was trimmed by 3 bases and the J gene end by 4 bases; junction bases not matched to a gene: 9. The germline V gene has CDR1 SGDLS and CDR2 YYNGEE. The CDR3 sequence: CASSGGWTSSYEQYF. In DNA, the CDR3 is TGTGCCAGCAGCGGAGGGTGGACTAGCAGTTACGAGCAGTACTTC.

This clonotype was seen once. The conserved phenylalanine or tryptophan normally closing the CDR3 is absent here, so this likely arose from a read error. The DNA is omitted, as the CDR3 cannot be located on it reliably, and the CDR3 follows TCRdb's listing. The chain joins TRBV7-2 to TRBJ2-7; the tabulated D call, TRBD1, remains unverified against the DNA. CDR1 is SGHTA and CDR2 is FQGNSA in the germline V gene. The CDR3 numbers 9 amino acids, ends counted. The CDR3 is CASSLAGGL.

The rearrangement joins TRBV25-1 to TRBJ1-2, with no clear D. V gave up 6 bases and J gave up 4 bases, with 30 bases separating them. Per germline, CDR1 MGHDK and CDR2 SYGVNS. This CDR3 region has 19 residues. CDR3 amino acids: CASSRTPYAPTQDVYGYTF. The CDR3 coding sequence is TGTGCCAGCAGCCGTACCCCTTACGCCCCGACGCAGGACGTCTATGGCTACACCTTC.

The genes are TRBV6-1 and TRBJ2-7; 7 bases fit TRBD2. The length of the CDR3 is 15 residues. Germline-derived CDR1 and CDR2 are MNHNS and SASEGT. The V and J ends lost 0 bases and 3 bases, in that order; junction bases with no gene match: 5. CDR3 DNA: TGTGCCAGCAGTGAAGCCCAGGGAGGGATCTACGAGCAGTACTTC. Its translation is CASSEAQGGIYEQYF.

The gene calls are TRBV2 and TRBJ1-2; 7 nucleotides agree with TRBD1. This CDR3 region has 14 residues. Per germline, CDR1 SNHLY and CDR2 FYNNEI. With 6 bases clipped from V and 5 bases from J, the junction kept 9 bases outside the gene matches. The CDR3 region is CASRASGTDYGYTF. Here the CDR3 DNA reads TGTGCCAGCAGAGCCTCCGGGACAGATTATGGCTACACCTTC.

This chain uses TRBV7-2 with TRBJ2-5, with TRBD1 matching 7 bases. Germline V CDR1 and CDR2: SGHTA, FQGNSA. The CDR3 is made up of 15 amino acids. The V segment lost 3 bases and the J segment 2 bases; nucleotides outside the gene matches: 6. The CDR3: CASSLAPGGQETQYF. For the CDR3, the DNA is TGTGCCAGCAGCTTGGCCCCAGGGGGTCAAGAGACCCAGTACTTC.

This clonotype has only one observation. The J gene is TRBJ1-1, the V gene TRBV14, with D perhaps TRBD1 (5 bases). With 6 bases removed from V and 0 bases from J, the gap between germline ends came to 17 bases. From germline, CDR1 is SGHDN and CDR2 FVKESK. The CDR3 loop spans 16 amino acids. As DNA, the CDR3 is TGTGCCAGCAGACAGCCCGGACACACCATGAACACTGAAGCTTTCTTT. Amino acids: CASRQPGHTMNTEAFF.

The chain is built from TRBV2 and TRBJ1-1; possible D gene TRBD1, 6 bases. The germline V and J ends were trimmed by 7 bases and 6 bases, with 12 bases remaining between them. CDR3 length equals 12 residues. Germline loops: CDR1 SNHLY, CDR2 FYNNEI. CDR3 sequence: CASTWTVPEAFF. CDR3 sequence (DNA): TGTGCCAGCACTTGGACAGTCCCTGAAGCTTTCTTT.

This clonotype came up a few times. The rearrangement joins TRBV6-1 to TRBJ2-7; D remains unclear. Trimming took 2 bases from V and 1 from J, leaving 3 bases between them. The CDR3 runs to 12 residues. CDR1 is MNHNS and CDR2 is SASEGT in the germline V gene. The CDR3 bases are TGTGCCAGCAGTGAAAGGTCCTACGAGCAGTACTTC. Translated: CASSERSYEQYF.

This clonotype was recorded a few times. The chain recombines TRBV5-1 with TRBJ2-2, with D maybe TRBD1 (5 bases). CDR1 SGHRS and CDR2 YFSETQ come from the germline V gene. The CDR3 extends over 14 amino acids. Trimming left V 4 bases short and J 5 bases short, with 12 bases between. The CDR3 loop reads CASSRDRRTGELFF. CDR3 sequence (DNA): TGCGCCAGCAGCCGAGACAGAAGGACCGGGGAGCTGTTTTTT. Full variable domain (remainder filled in from reference TRBV5-1 and TRBJ2-2): KAGVTQTPRYLIKTRGQQVTLSCSPISGHRSVSWYQQTPGQGLQFLFEYFSETQRNKGNFPGRFSGRQFSNSRSEMNVSTLELGDSALYLCASSRDRRTGELFFGEGSRLTVL.

The chain employs TRBV29-1 and TRBJ1-1, with D possibly TRBD1 on 6 matching bases. The CDR3 totals 14 residues. V was cut by 7 bases and J by 1 base, with 16 bases left in between. Germline V gene data show CDR1 as SQVTM and CDR2 as ANQGSEA. The CDR3 nucleotides read TGCAGCGCAGTACTCCAGGACAGGAACACTGAAGCTTTCTTT. Its translation: CSAVLQDRNTEAFF.

The table lists this clonotype with many counts. This chain links TRBV5-1 with TRBJ1-1; D might be TRBD1 (6 bases). CDR3 length equals 15 residues. Germline V gene sequence: CDR1 SGHRS, CDR2 YFSETQ. V was clipped by 1 base and J by 0 bases, with 10 bases between them. In DNA form, the CDR3 reads TGCGCCAGCAGCTTGAGGGGGGAGGTGAACACTGAAGCTTTCTTT. The encoded protein is CASSLRGEVNTEAFF.

The chain carries TRBV5-6 and TRBJ1-2; 8 nucleotides match TRBD1. Germline assignment: CDR1 SGHDT and CDR2 YYEEEE. The V gene end was trimmed by 1 base and the J gene end by 8 bases; junction bases not matched to a gene: 4. The CDR3 totals 13 residues. The CDR3 spells CASSLTGGEGYTF. The CDR3 bases are TGTGCCAGCAGCTTGACAGGGGGTGAAGGCTACACCTTC.

The V gene is TRBV11-2, the J gene TRBJ2-7, with D unclear. This CDR3 has 13 residues. Trimming stripped 5 bases from V and 5 bases from J, with 13 bases between. The germline CDR1 and CDR2 sequences are SGHAT and FQNNGV. The CDR3 nucleotides read TGTGCCAGCAGCCGACCCCCTGGGGACGAGCAGTACTTC. This translates into CASSRPPGDEQYF.

This chain links TRBV7-9 with TRBJ1-4; possible D gene TRBD1, 5 bases. Germline assignment: CDR1 SEHNR and CDR2 FQNEAQ (reference sequence). The CDR3 is made up of 13 amino acids. V lost 5 bases and J 8 bases, leaving 12 bases between the germline ends. The CDR3 loop reads CASSQSRDEKLFF. CDR3 bases: TGTGCCAGCAGCCAATCACGGGACGAAAAACTGTTTTTT.